Sequencing of this T cell receptor (beta chain) was carried out in a study of cytomegalovirus exposure and HLA in healthy donors (dated by TCRdb to the late 2010s). Turning to the overall study: An earlier analysis of roughly 500 of the donors reported 276 Gb of sequence data and about 120 million unique TCR beta sequences obtained from around 170 million T cells. Roughly 310 gigabases of sequencing data and approximately 85 million unique TCR sequences were included in an early release covering several hundred HLA-typed donors. The genetic ancestry cluster associated with self-reported Caucasian donors included roughly 84% of the 300 to 400 genotyped donors. The study aimed to test whether signatures of past pathogen exposure could be identified by cataloging public T cell receptors. Using immunosequencing, the study profiled T cell repertoires from 500 to 800 subjects and related those repertoires to cytomegalovirus serostatus. Along with the roughly 670-subject first cohort, a separate validation cohort of around 120 different subjects was used. To predict cytomegalovirus infection status, the study brought together high-throughput TCR immunosequencing, statistical association of individual TCRs with disease status, and machine learning. In a later analysis, previously published TCR beta repertoires from hundreds of donors were re-analyzed and high-resolution HLA genotyping was added so that TCR occurrence patterns could be studied. In the later analysis, no new phenotypic data were used to find candidate immune exposures; instead, reliance was placed on TCR beta sequences and their occurrence across donors. An earlier analysis of around 640 of the donors used high-throughput TCR beta sequencing to judge whether each TCR beta V gene segment behaved as functional or pseudogenic. Donor age, sex, ethnicity and CMV serostatus were collected together with the repertoire data. A later genetic analysis used genome-wide SNP genotypes for 398 of the 666 donors, treating that subset as a discovery cohort. All discovery cohort repertoires had been generated using a single sequencing platform. HLA typing covered class I and class II loci at four-digit resolution. The number of donors typed differed by locus, with roughly 629-640 for A, B, C, DRB1 and DQB1, 522 for DQA1, approximately 570 for DPA1, and 400 to 490 for DPB1. About 5 DR-DQ haplotypes were handled as single units for association and clustering, since linkage in the cohort was strong. On average, roughly 250,000 unique TCR beta nucleotide sequences were sequenced per donor among 300 to 500 genotyped donors of the cohort, with about 19% of those sequences being non-productive. Paper-wide results and their limitations: In a later analysis, around 17,000 TCR beta sequences were associated with specific HLA alleles at a false discovery rate of 0.05. In this cohort, only TCR beta chains were sequenced, and detectable features were limited by the absence of alpha or paired-chain data. In vitro tests confirmed that a few of the cytomegalovirus-associated TCR beta chains recognize cytomegalovirus antigens. Immune exposure information for the cohort was limited to CMV serostatus. A later analysis found that most CMV-associated TCR beta chains appeared HLA-restricted, with HLA associations seemingly driven largely by CMV exposure. The authors suggested that the approach could potentially be generalized to other disease states and immunological phenotypes. In a later analysis, HLA-associated TCR beta chains showed more clonal expansion and lower generation probabilities than non-associated chains that were equally common. A later genetic analysis reported fewer N-insertions in productive TCRs among donors in an Asian-associated ancestry cluster than the roughly 620-donor mean. Because HLA typing was missing for some donors at each locus, association tests included only the typed subset. Across donors, most TCR sequences were observed very rarely, whereas some public TCRs were present in many individuals. A further reported finding was that TCR beta sequences accurately predicted the HLA-A and HLA-B alleles for most subjects in the first cohort. Linkage disequilibrium might explain the correlated functional status among segregating V segments, but an unknown experimental factor could not be ruled out. According to a later analysis, TCR association rates differed among HLA loci, with DRB1 alleles showing the most associated TCRs and HLA-C alleles showing the fewest. Presence/absence analyses assumed roughly uniform sequencing depth across donors, an assumption that may not hold. In an earlier analysis of approximately 590 of the donors, most TCR beta V segments were observed in productive rearrangements about 87% or about 30% of the time, broadly matching IMGT annotations. In both the original and validation cohorts, the classifier was reported to diagnose cytomegalovirus status with high specificity and sensitivity. When HLA alleles, especially DR and DQ, strongly co-occurred, attributing TCR associations to individual alleles was difficult. V-gene and J-gene trimming of TCR beta chains was associated with a missense DCLRE1C variant in a later genetic analysis, and the association was replicated in an independent cohort. A group of highly shared sequence variants was considered likely to be a technical artifact of the sequencing pipeline. A total of 150 or so TCR beta chains were listed by the study as associated with cytomegalovirus. Some IMGT-functional V segments, including TRBV6-2 and TRBV6-3, could not be distinguished by the 87-base-pair reads and were therefore excluded. Because counts were too low, about 15 rarely observed V segments, including chromosome 9 orphons, were left out of the earlier analysis of approximately 580 of the donors. In a later analysis, several top co-occurrence clusters were reported to appear linked to parvovirus B19, influenza, CMV and Epstein-Barr virus.

The library came from the immunoSEQ multiplex PCR assay. For the multiplex PCR, a mixture combining 60 forward primers for TCR Vbeta segments and 13 reverse primers for TCR Jbeta segments was used. Amplification of the CDR3 region of rearranged TCR beta genes was performed with a multiplex PCR assay on genomic DNA. The amplified TCR beta libraries were sequenced on the Illumina HiSeq System as 87-base-pair reads. As for the authors' bioinformatics: A later analysis counted about 80 million unique TCR beta chains across the roughly 700 repertoires, and about 10 million of these chains were shared by at least two donors. Raw reads were error-corrected and collapsed into unique sequences by a nearest-neighbor algorithm in which closely related sequences were merged to remove PCR and sequencing errors. V, D and J gene segments were assigned by aligning CDR3 sequences to IMGT reference sequences. Each retained sequence needed at least a six-nucleotide match to both a V gene segment and a J gene segment. A rearrangement counted as productive if the CDR3 had no stop codons and remained in frame with V and J, and every other rearrangement counted as non-productive. CDR3 was defined according to IMGT convention as the region running from the second conserved V-encoded cysteine to the conserved J-encoded phenylalanine. The earlier analysis of a few hundred of the donors excluded sequences that lacked an unambiguous match to a single V gene segment. An earlier analysis of 450 to 650 of the donors called V segments functional above 56.7% productive rearrangements and segregating when the between-donor standard deviation exceeded 5%. A statistical classification framework was built to diagnose cytomegalovirus status from the catalog of TCR beta chain sequences. In a later analysis, V and J genes were assigned by comparing TCR nucleotide sequences against IMGT/GENE-DB human TR gene sequences. The TCRdist pipeline was used in a later analysis to assign CDR3 sequences and most-parsimonious VDJ recombination scenarios. In a later analysis, each TCR beta chain was defined by its CDR3 amino acid sequence together with its V-gene family, and reads without a unique V-gene family were excluded. A later analysis removed roughly 590 highly shared, low-generation-probability nucleotide sequences to deal with suspected cross-contamination and a sequencing artifact. In a later analysis, a clonal expansion index was calculated for each public chain from normalized within-repertoire ranks of inferred template counts. A later analysis computed generation probabilities with a VDJ recombination model fitted to out-of-frame rearrangements, and checked the results against IGoR. In a later analysis, hypergeometric tests were used to score TCR-TCR, TCR-HLA and TCR-CMV co-occurrence, with a repertoire-size bias correction applied to TCR pairs. A later analysis estimated false discovery rates by permuting HLA or CMV assignments 20 times. In a later analysis, co-occurring TCRs were grouped using DBSCAN, with TCRdist sequence similarity added in when clustering inside HLA-allele-positive subsets. Repertoires with fewer than 30,000 or more than 120,000 public chains, plus five repertoires with anomalous nucleotide sharing, were excluded from co-occurrence clustering. TCRdb re-hosts the immuneACCESS table, in-frame sequences only. Its copies lack some clones; in the studies checked, an unresolved V gene accounts for under half of them, and the cause for the rest is not known. V, J and clone size derive from that table, while D and trimming were established from the DNA sequence. Present in this sample are under 200,000 clones, about four fifths of which were seen just once. The top ten clones comprise about 7.9% of the sample.

The cohort comprised some 730 healthy bone marrow donors. Cohort members were all nominally healthy when sampled, although unrecorded immune exposures were likely present. The donor was CMV seropositive and belonged to the group of 250 to 300 seropositive cohort members. Each donor provided a peripheral blood sample, and peripheral blood mononuclear cells were used for TCR beta sequencing. The Qiagen DNeasy Blood Extraction Kit was used to extract genomic DNA from the blood cell samples. V is reduced by 0 bases and J by 0 bases, leaving a spacing of 11 bases between them. The germline V gene specifies LGHNA as CDR1 and YNFKEQ as CDR2. The CDR3 sequence holds 16 residues, the cysteine and phenylalanine included. The retained sequence is limited to the CDR3, 48 bases, with the frame set at the first base. To note about this clone: It lacks a known antigen. No base quality information exists; no much larger clone differs at one position.

This clonotype originated in a male donor in good health and CMV-seropositive. The chain links TRBV4-2 with TRBJ1-1; the D region possibly corresponds to TRBD1 (5 bases align). Specimen: PBMCs. The DNA is as follows: TGTGCCAGCAGCCAAGACCCCCGACAGCTGAACACTGAAGCTTTCTTT. Protein translation: CASSQDPRQLNTEAFF.